This entry features one T cell receptor (beta chain) sequence. Seattle participants joined during active infection and were tracked over time. Per the original data handling: Nucleated cell counts were estimated from reference gene primer amplification. Sequencing was performed with immunoSEQ multiplex PCR; in TCRdb, only in-frame clones are kept and a portion is missing. For V, J and clone size, that table is used; D and trimming come from the DNA. The sample yields approximately 350,000 clones, about nine tenths seen once. CDR3 length: 15 residues. CDR1 MNHEY and CDR2 SMNVEV come from the germline V gene (reference sequence). Germline trimming cut 6 bases from V and 1 base from J; bases unmatched to any gene: 9. The sample originates from a study of blood T cell repertoires in COVID-19. Study-level background: Donors in the United States, Italy and Spain gave samples during acute or convalescent COVID-19. T cells, B-cell-depleted T cells, or PBMCs supplied cDNA or gDNA.

The sequence derives from a woman aged 50 to 65 with COVID-19, enrolled during active disease. The sequencing sample was made of peripheral blood. This chain uses TRBV27 with TRBJ2-7, with TRBD1 matching 7 bases. The CDR3 DNA reads as TGTGCCAGCAGCACCCTGACAGGGCATTCCTACGAGCAGTACTTC. This gives the protein CASSTLTGHSYEQYF.